These 21 T cell receptor beta chains were all obtained from the same sample, sequenced in a study of T cell changes during pregnancy in multiple sclerosis. Some clones are missing from TCRdb's copy, which holds only in-frame ones; the method was immunoSEQ multiplex PCR. The data contain 35,000 to 40,000 clones, about 92% of them seen just once; the ten biggest clones take up about 0.72%. The sample in question was CD4+ T cells from peripheral blood mononuclear cells, obtained after pregnancy. The receptors shown here come from a female donor in good health, enrolled as a control in a pregnancy study.

The J gene is TRBJ2-7, the V gene TRBV19, with a possible D match to TRBD2 (6 bases). The CDR3 covers 14 residues. The V and J ends lost 0 bases and 5 bases respectively, with 11 bases between them. Per germline, CDR1 LNHDA and CDR2 SQIVND (reference sequence). CDR3 amino acids: CASSIDSGGNEQYF. CDR3 sequence (DNA): TGTGCCAGTAGTATAGATAGCGGAGGGAACGAGCAGTACTTC.

This chain joins TRBV11-1 and TRBJ1-1; 7 bases line up with TRBD1. Germline CDR1 SGHAT, CDR2 FQDESV (reference sequence). V trimming: 4 bases; J trimming: 6 bases; junction bases outside the gene matches: 11. CDR3 size: 15 residues. CDR3 nucleotides: TGTGCCAGCAGCTCCCTAGAACAGGGGTGGGCTGAAGCTTTCTTT. It is translated as CASSSLEQGWAEAFF.

This chain links TRBV7-3 with TRBJ2-7; 8 nucleotides align to TRBD1. The CDR3 covers 14 residues. Trimming cost V 4 bases and J 0 bases; bases outside gene matches: 2. CDR1 SGHTA and CDR2 FQGTGA come from the germline V gene. CDR3: CASSYTGGSYEQYF. The DNA of the CDR3 is TGTGCCAGCAGCTATACAGGGGGCTCCTACGAGCAGTACTTC.

This chain joins TRBV19 and TRBJ2-7; D gene ambiguous. CDR3 length equals 11 residues. V shed 5 bases and J shed 3 bases, with 5 bases lying between them. CDR1 LNHDA and CDR2 SQIVND come from the germline V gene (reference sequence). DNA for the CDR3: TGTGCCAGTAGTGGCAGCTACGAGCAGTACTTC. Its protein is CASSGSYEQYF. Variable domain in full (rest from reference TRBV19 and TRBJ2-7): DGGITQSPKYLFRKEGQNVTLSCEQNLNHDAMYWYRQDPGQGLRLIYYSQIVNDFQKGDIAEGYSVSREKKESFPLTVTSAQKNPTAFYLCASSGSYEQYFGPGTRLTVT.

The chain has TRBV7-3 and TRBJ2-3; 10 bases match TRBD2. Germline loops: CDR1 SGHTA, CDR2 FQGTGA. CDR3 size: 15 residues. V trimming: 4 bases; J trimming: 4 bases; junction bases outside the gene matches: 5. CDR3 coding DNA: TGTGCCAGCAGCTCCACTAGCGGGATGTCAGATACGCAGTATTTT. This gives the protein CASSSTSGMSDTQYF.

V gene TRBV14 combines with J gene TRBJ2-7; TRBD1 matches at 10 bases. CDR1 SGHDN and CDR2 FVKESK come from the germline V gene. This CDR3 contains 14 residues. The V gene end was trimmed by 6 bases and the J gene end by 1 base; junction bases not matched to a gene: 3. The CDR3 loop reads CASSRTGGSYEQYF. CDR3 DNA sequence: TGTGCCAGCAGTCGGACAGGGGGATCCTACGAGCAGTACTTC. Full variable domain (remainder filled in from reference TRBV14 and TRBJ2-7): EAGVTQFPSHSVIEKGQTVTLRCDPISGHDNLYWYRRVMGKEIKFLLHFVKESKQDESGMPNNRFLAERTGGTYSTLKVQPAELEDSGVYFCASSRTGGSYEQYFGPGTRLTVT.

CDR3 sequence reads: CASSYDGAVGELFF. The CDR3 DNA is TGTGCCAGCAGCTACGATGGGGCAGTCGGGGAGCTGTTTTTT. V is TRBV7-8 and J is TRBJ2-2; TRBD1 is a possible D gene (5 bases). The CDR3 runs 14 residues. Trimming shortened V by 4 bases and J by 7 bases, and 13 bases separated the two germline ends. Germline CDR1 reads SGHVS; CDR2 reads FQNEAQ.

This clone was picked up a small number of times. The chain is built from TRBV18 and TRBJ1-3, with a weak D call TRBD1 (5 bases). This CDR3 contains 16 residues. The ends were cut back, 0 bases at V and 2 bases at J, with 11 bases in the middle. The germline gives CDR1 KGHSH, CDR2 LQKENI. Written as DNA, the CDR3 is TGTGCCAGCTCACCACCGGGGCCCAACACTGGAAACACCATATATTTT. It yields the protein CASSPPGPNTGNTIYF.

The chain joins TRBV28 to TRBJ2-2, with TRBD1 matching over 9 bases. CDR3 length equals 16 residues. The V gene end was trimmed by 6 bases and the J gene end by 5 bases; junction bases not matched to a gene: 10. The germline CDR1 and CDR2 sequences are MDHEN and SYDVKM. This CDR3 is CASSPLGQGRTGELFF. The CDR3 nucleotides read TGTGCCAGCAGCCCATTGGGACAGGGTCGAACCGGGGAGCTGTTTTTT. The full variable domain, completed using reference TRBV28 and TRBJ2-2, is DVKVTQSSRYLVKRTGEKVFLECVQDMDHENMFWYRQDPGLGLRLIYFSYDVKMKEKGDIPEGYSVSREKKERFSLILESASTNQTSMYLCASSPLGQGRTGELFFGEGSRLTVL.

The chain is built from TRBV7-2 and TRBJ2-3; 8 nucleotides agree with TRBD1. Germline V lookup: CDR1 SGHTA, CDR2 FQGNSA. After removal of 5 bases from V and 4 bases from J, the junction contained 5 bases not matched to a gene. The CDR3 totals 14 residues. Here the CDR3 reads CASSRDRGADTQYF. The CDR3 nucleotides read TGTGCCAGCAGCCGTGACAGGGGTGCAGATACGCAGTATTTT.

The CDR3 DNA sequence: TGTGCCAGCTCACCGCCTAGCGGGTCCCCATCCTACGAGCAGTACTTC. Its protein product is CASSPPSGSPSYEQYF. V gene TRBV18 combines with J gene TRBJ2-7, with TRBD2 matching 8 bases. Losses at the gene ends were 3 bases for V and 1 base for J; bases not matched to a gene: 8. The CDR3 is 16 amino acids. Germline CDR1 reads KGHSH; CDR2 reads LQKENI.

This rearrangement joins TRBV6-1 to TRBJ1-5; D gene ambiguous. Germline CDR1 reads MNHNS; CDR2 reads SASEGT. Trimming stripped 6 bases from V and 3 bases from J, with 3 bases between. The CDR3 is made up of 11 amino acids. The CDR3 sequence is CASRHNQPQHF. CDR3 in DNA: TGTGCCAGCAGACACAATCAGCCCCAGCATTTT.

This chain uses TRBV10-3 with TRBJ2-4, with 11 bases aligning to TRBD2. The CDR3 sequence is 18 residues long. The junction had 8 bases not matched to a gene; V was cut back by 3 bases and J by 1 base. Germline loops: CDR1 ENHRY, CDR2 SYGVKD. The CDR3 DNA is TGTGCCATCAGTGATCTAGCGGGGGGCCTACTGGCCAAAAACATTCAGTACTTC. Its protein product is CAISDLAGGLLAKNIQYF.

The chain has TRBV5-1 and TRBJ2-7; the match to TRBD1 covers 7 bases. CDR1 is SGHRS and CDR2 is YFSETQ in the germline V gene. Trimming removed 4 bases from V and 5 bases from J; junction bases left unmatched: 9. CDR3 length: 14 amino acids. For the CDR3, the DNA is TGCGCCAGCAGCCTAGACAGGGTAATCGACGAGCAGTACTTC. This gives the protein CASSLDRVIDEQYF.

The chain combines TRBV10-3 with TRBJ2-2; D remains ambiguous. Germline V gene lookup returns CDR1 ENHRY and CDR2 SYGVKD. The CDR3 extends over 12 amino acids. Trimming left V 5 bases short and J 5 bases short, with 6 bases between. DNA for the CDR3: TGTGCCATCAGTTCCAATACCGGGGAGCTGTTTTTT. It translates to CAISSNTGELFF.

The chain employs TRBV6-6 and TRBJ1-2; D is uncertain. Germline V gives CDR1 MNHNY, CDR2 SVGAGI (reference sequence). V dropped 6 bases and J dropped 8 bases, with 16 bases sitting between them. The CDR3 is made up of 13 amino acids. DNA for the CDR3: TGTGCCAGCAGACCCGGGGTGAGGCAAGGCTACACCTTC. It yields the protein CASRPGVRQGYTF.

The chain is built from TRBV9 and TRBJ1-2; D unresolved. Germline lookup yields CDR1 SGDLS and CDR2 YYNGEE. Trimming took 4 bases from V and 0 from J, leaving 10 bases between them. The CDR3 is 14 residues long. The CDR3 protein is CASSSHGSNYGYTF. CDR3 nucleotide sequence: TGTGCCAGCAGCTCCCATGGCTCTAACTATGGCTACACCTTC. Looking up the rest from reference TRBV9 and TRBJ1-2 gives the full variable domain: DSGVTQTPKHLITATGQRVTLRCSPRSGDLSVYWYQQSLDQGLQFLIQYYNGEERAKGNILERFSAQQFPDLHSELNLSSLELGDSALYFCASSSHGSNYGYTFGSGTRLTVV.

This CDR3 is CASSGRESYEQYF. Written as DNA, the CDR3 is TGTGCCAGCAGTGGGAGGGAGTCCTACGAGCAGTACTTC. The chain joins TRBV28 to TRBJ2-7; 7 bases line up with TRBD2. The CDR3 runs 13 residues. Trimming at V came to 5 bases and at J to 1 base, leaving 2 bases not matched to a gene. Germline values: CDR1 MDHEN, CDR2 SYDVKM.

V is TRBV27 and J is TRBJ1-6; 8 bases line up with TRBD1. The CDR3 runs to 15 residues. Losses at the gene ends were 2 bases for V and 10 bases for J; bases not matched to a gene: 7. CDR1 MNHEY and CDR2 SMNVEV come from the germline V gene (reference sequence). The CDR3 here is CASSLAGRGQSPLHF. The CDR3 DNA is TGTGCCAGCAGTTTAGCCGGCAGGGGGCAATCACCCCTCCACTTT.

This chain links TRBV5-5 with TRBJ1-6; D remains ambiguous. With 4 bases removed from V and 9 bases from J, the gap between germline ends came to 17 bases. CDR3 length: 15 residues. CDR1 is SGHKS, CDR2 YYEKEE, per germline (reference sequence). The CDR3 loop reads CASSLDRVEGSPLHF. The CDR3 DNA is TGTGCCAGCAGCCTAGACCGGGTCGAGGGTTCACCCCTCCACTTT.

The chain is built from TRBV19 and TRBJ1-2, with 7 positions matching TRBD1. J lost 8 bases, V lost 5 bases, and 8 bases had no gene match. CDR1 is LNHDA, CDR2 SQIVND, per germline (reference sequence). CDR3 size: 13 residues. The CDR3 bases are TGTGCCAGTAGTGACGAACAGGGGAGGGGCTACACCTTC. This codes for CASSDEQGRGYTF.